These T cell receptor beta chains were read from a single sample in a study of blood T cells in healthy people across ages. Each CDR3 protein is one row after TCRdb ran MiXCR on the 5' RACE reads. The data show 700,000 to 950,000 distinct CDR3 sequences, approximately 39% seen once. Material: blood. The source of these receptors is a woman aged 60 to 75 in good health. CDR3s include the opening cysteine and the closing phenylalanine or tryptophan. D genes are given only for firm matches. Clone size is not always given. Where it is, it says once, few, many or a class for expanded clones.

v_gene	j_gene	d_gene	abundance	len	CDR3nt	CDR3aa
TRBV2	TRBJ2-3	.	.	13	TGTGCCAGCAGGCAGCTAGAATTAGATACGCAGTATTTT	CASRQLELDTQYF
TRBV20-1	TRBJ2-7	TRBD2	many	17	TGCAGTGCTAGAGGACCTAGCGGTGATAAATACTCCTACGAGCAGTACTTC	CSARGPSGDKYSYEQYF
TRBV5-1	TRBJ2-1	.	.	14	TGCGCCAGCAGTGTTAGTGGTACCGGGAATGAGCAGTTCTTC	CASSVSGTGNEQFF
TRBV27	TRBJ2-7	.	.	12	TGTGCCAGCAGAGGATTGGAGACAGAGCAGTACTTC	CASRGLETEQYF
TRBV12-3/TRBV12-4	TRBJ1-5	.	.	15	TGTGCCAGCAGTTTGCTTGTGGTTAGCAATCAGCCCCAGCATTTT	CASSLLVVSNQPQHF
TRBV11-2	TRBJ2-5	.	few	11	TGTGCCAGCAGCGGGAGAGAGACCCAGTACTTC	CASSGRETQYF
TRBV5-1	TRBJ2-3	.	few	16	TGCGCCAGCAGCCCGCCCGACACGTTGCTGGCAGATACGCAGTATTTT	CASSPPDTLLADTQYF
TRBV11-2	TRBJ2-5	.	.	17	TGTGCCAGCAGCTCCCCACGACAGCTGGGACCAAAAGAGACCCAGTACTTC	CASSSPRQLGPKETQYF
TRBV19	TRBJ2-4	.	few	14	TGTGCCAGTAGTATCGGGACAAACAAAAACATTCAGTACTTC	CASSIGTNKNIQYF
TRBV28	TRBJ2-5	.	many	15	TGTGCCAGCAGTCCCCTGACAGGAAACCAAGAGACCCAGTACTTC	CASSPLTGNQETQYF
TRBV4-3	TRBJ2-5	.	few	14	TGCGCCAGCAGCCAAGGGACGGGAATGGAGACCCAGTACTTC	CASSQGTGMETQYF
TRBV20-1	TRBJ2-3	TRBD2	.	15	TGCAGTGCTAGAGACCTAGCGGCTAGCACAGATACGCAGTATTTT	CSARDLAASTDTQYF
TRBV9	TRBJ2-7	.	few	15	TGTGCCAGCAGCGTCGGCGGCAGCAACGCCTACGAGCAGTACTTC	CASSVGGSNAYEQYF
TRBV6-1	TRBJ1-1	.	.	14	TGTGCCAGCAGTGAAATCGGGTCAACAGCCTCGGCTTTCTTT	CASSEIGSTASAFF
TRBV27	TRBJ2-3	.	few	13	TGTGCCAGCAGTTCAAAGCGCACAGATACGCAGTATTTT	CASSSKRTDTQYF
TRBV20-1	TRBJ2-3	TRBD1	.	15	TGCAGTGCAACACCGGGACAGGGGAGCACAGATACGCAGTATTTT	CSATPGQGSTDTQYF
TRBV9	TRBJ2-1	.	.	15	TGTGCCAGCAGCGCCCGGACGACGGAGCCCAATGAGCAGTTCTTC	CASSARTTEPNEQFF
TRBV20-1	TRBJ2-1	.	few	13	TGCAGTGCTCGGGGGCGGCTTTTGGGTGAGCAGTTCTTC	CSARGRLLGEQFF
TRBV3-1	TRBJ2-1	TRBD2	.	18	TGTGCCAGCAGCCAACGTTTTACGGGACTAGCGGGTCCTCAAGAGCAGTTCTTC	CASSQRFTGLAGPQEQFF
TRBV30	TRBJ1-1	TRBD1	.	13	TGTGCCTGGAAGGGACAGACGAACACTGAAGCTTTCTTT	CAWKGQTNTEAFF
TRBV12-3/TRBV12-4	TRBJ2-5	TRBD1	once	15	TGTGCCAGCAGCTCCAGACAGGGGTACCAAGAGACCCAGTACTTC	CASSSRQGYQETQYF
TRBV20-1	TRBJ1-5	.	once	14	TGCAGTGCCCCCCAGACGGGCCCGGGTCAGCCCCAGCATTTT	CSAPQTGPGQPQHF
TRBV3-1	TRBJ2-1	.	many	13	TGTGCCAGCAGCCAACGCTCTCGACTAACTTGGTTCTTC	CASSQRSRLTWFF
TRBV20-1	TRBJ1-2	TRBD1	.	16	TGCAGTGCTAGAGAGTTCCGAGACAGGGGGGGCTATGGCTACACCTTC	CSAREFRDRGGYGYTF
TRBV11-1	TRBJ2-1	.	.	18	TGTGCCAGCAGCTTACCAAGAGTAGGACGGAGTCGGGGCAATGAGCAGTTCTTC	CASSLPRVGRSRGNEQFF
TRBV12-3/TRBV12-4	TRBJ1-5	.	few	15	TGTGCCAGCAGTTTAAGGGGTTGGCGCAATCAGCCCCAGCATTTT	CASSLRGWRNQPQHF
TRBV12-3/TRBV12-4	TRBJ2-1	TRBD2	many	15	TGTGCCAGCAGCGCACCGGGACTACGACGCGATGAGCAGTTCTTC	CASSAPGLRRDEQFF
TRBV29-1	TRBJ2-7	TRBD1	.	13	TGCAGCGTTGAGAGGGGGCGAACAAACGAGCAGTACTTC	CSVERGRTNEQYF
TRBV20-1	TRBJ2-7	TRBD1	few	14	TGCAGTGCTCCCCGGACAGGCGGTACCTACGAGCAGTACTTC	CSAPRTGGTYEQYF
TRBV6-1	TRBJ2-1	TRBD1	few	17	TGTGCCAGCAGCAATCCCTGGGACAGGGGAACGGACAATGAGCAGTTCTTC	CASSNPWDRGTDNEQFF
TRBV14	TRBJ2-7	.	.	13	TGTGCCAGCCTTACGCGGGGCTCCTACGAGCAGTACTTC	CASLTRGSYEQYF
TRBV6-6	TRBJ2-3	.	.	15	TGTGCCAGCAGTTACCAGCCTGGCGGGACAGATACGCAGTATTTT	CASSYQPGGTDTQYF
TRBV20-1	TRBJ1-1	.	.	14	TGCAGTGCTAGAGGCCAACTAGGGAACACTGAAGCTTTCTTT	CSARGQLGNTEAFF
TRBV12-3/TRBV12-4	TRBJ2-1	TRBD2	.	17	TGTGCCAGCAGTCCGCAGAGACTAGCGGGCACCTACAATGAGCAGTTCTTC	CASSPQRLAGTYNEQFF
TRBV3-1	TRBJ2-5	.	.	14	TGTGCCAGCAGCCAAGATACAGCCTGGGAGACCCATTACTTC	CASSQDTAWETHYF
TRBV7-3	TRBJ2-5	.	.	13	TGTGCCAGCAGCTTAGGCCGCAGCGAGACCCAGTACTTC	CASSLGRSETQYF
TRBV3-1	TRBJ2-1	.	once	16	TGTGCCAGCAGCCAAGCCCCAGCTCCGGCCTACAATGAGCAGTTCTTC	CASSQAPAPAYNEQFF
TRBV10-3	TRBJ2-7	.	.	14	TGTGCCATCAGTGAGTCAAACACAGGGCTTGAGCAGTACTTC	CAISESNTGLEQYF
TRBV29-1	TRBJ2-7	TRBD2	.	13	TGCAGCGTTGGCGGGGGGTTTGGCTACGAGCAGTACTTC	CSVGGGFGYEQYF
TRBV7-9	TRBJ1-5	TRBD1	few	14	TGTGCCAGCAGCCCTACAGGGGGCAGTCAGCCCCAGCATTTT	CASSPTGGSQPQHF
TRBV9	TRBJ1-2	.	.	15	TGTGCCAGCAGCGTCCCAGGAGGCTCCCGCCATGGCTACACCTTC	CASSVPGGSRHGYTF
TRBV5-6	TRBJ2-7	.	.	13	TGTGCCAGCAGCTTGAGGGCAATCTACGAGCAGTACTTC	CASSLRAIYEQYF
TRBV20-1	TRBJ2-3	.	few	14	TGCAGTGCTAGAGCAAGCACGGGGACAGATACGCAGTATTTT	CSARASTGTDTQYF
TRBV20-1	TRBJ2-7	.	.	13	TGCAGTGCTACGACGGGACCGAGCTACGAGCAGTACTTC	CSATTGPSYEQYF
TRBV7-3	TRBJ1-2	.	.	18	TGTGCCAGCAGCTTAACGCCTGAGTCTGGGAAAAGCGTCAGGGGCTACACCTTC	CASSLTPESGKSVRGYTF